Reported below is one TCR beta chain. These data belong to a study of blood T cells in healthy people across ages. Combining a sample-barcoded 5' primer with a J-beta primer mix, a second PCR ran for about 7 to 11 cycles. TCRdb itself ran the 5' RACE reads through MiXCR, one entry per CDR3 protein. The sample has around 2 million distinct CDR3 sequences; around 42% are singletons. The V and J ends lost 0 bases and 3 bases respectively, with 15 bases between them. Per the germline V gene, CDR1 is LGHNA and CDR2 is YNFKEQ. This CDR3 region has 16 residues. The TCR was taken from a human donor in good health. Material: blood. The V gene is TRBV4-2, the J gene TRBJ2-7; D not certain. CDR3 sequence (DNA): TGTGCCAGCAGCCAAGAGGGCAGCCCTCGTAACTACGAGCAGTACTTC. It translates to CASSQEGSPRNYEQYF.